Included here is one T cell receptor (beta chain) sequence, with context. The antigen it binds to is not known. There are no base qualities to consult, and no much larger clone falls within one base. The CDR3 regions of human TCRbeta chains were analyzed by immunosequencing. Per the original workflow: Repertoire TCRs were matched against a reference library of SARS-CoV-2-specific TCRs generated with the MIRA antigen-specificity platform. Breadth was defined as the fraction of unique TCRs that were SARS-CoV-2-associated, and depth was defined as the fraction of total T cells that were SARS-CoV-2-associated. Using the MIRA data, each spike-specific TCR was assigned both to the spike region to which the TCR was reactive and to a CD4 or CD8 class. Log10-transformed breadth and depth values were compared by one-way ANOVA with Sidak's multiple comparisons tests. Here the immuneACCESS table is served through TCRdb, limited to in-frame sequences with V and J called. Missing clones are a known gap in these copies; in checked studies unresolved V genes cover under half, and the rest lacks a known reason. V and J calls and clone size are copied from that table; D and trimming were computed from the DNA. The sample records just over 150,000 clones, 75% to 90% of which are singletons. The ten largest clones represent about a tenth of the sample.

According to the study, the label for this sample's time point signals: about 28 days (+/-7) after the second vaccine dose. AZD1222 recipients with second doses at about 4 weeks or about 12 weeks were pooled, because spike-specific TCR depth and breadth did not differ between schedules. Vaccinee samples were obtained from the UK trials COV001 and COV002, which included a single-blind randomized controlled phase 2/3 trial of AZD1222 (ChAdOx1 nCoV-19) in healthy adults. For TCRbeta chain sequencing, PBMC samples were collected from trial participants at day 0 and at day 28 after the second dose. The CDR3 numbers 18 residues from cysteine through phenylalanine. Just the 54-base CDR3 DNA is kept, in frame starting at base 1. Trimming removed 4 bases from V and 1 base from J; the gene matches leave 5 bases unexplained. CDR1 and CDR2, per the germline V gene, are SGHTA and FQGNSA. This sample was taken from a study of T cell responses to AZD1222 COVID-19 vaccine (dated by TCRdb to the early 2020s). Context from the whole study: TCR sequencing covered more than 230 trial participants: 200 to 220 given two doses of AZD1222 and approximately 26 given two doses of MenACWY control vaccine. Enrollment into the trials was organized by age into subgroups of 18-55, 56-69 and 70-plus years, and those subgroups contained approximately 150, 30 and 60 TCR-sequenced participants, respectively.

The full study reports these points: Epitopes outside the regions mutated in the B.1.351 and B.1.1.7 variants were reportedly recognized by nearly half of the unique spike-specific TCRs. Participants were mostly white British, with more females than males. The authors suggested clonal diversity may have been underestimated. Only six or seven AZD1222 recipients were SARS-CoV-2 seropositive at baseline, limiting conclusions about previously exposed vaccinees. The 56-69-year group was small, and its depth increase did not reach significance, likely because of low power. Because no day 14 peak-response samples were available, repertoires were characterized only after the peak T cell response. CD4 TCRs associated with the vaccine covered the entire spike protein, and the dominant responses were in regions 160-218 and 743-854. After two AZD1222 doses, both the breadth and the depth of spike-specific TCRs were significantly higher than at day 0 and than in MenACWY recipients.

The rearranged segments are TRBV7-2 and TRBJ2-6; TRBD2 matches 12 bases in the middle. The sample consisted of peripheral blood, taken 28 days after the second AZD1222 dose. The receptor was isolated from an adult who received the AZD1222 COVID-19 vaccine. The CDR3 sequence is CASSSSGRASSGANVLTF. The nucleotide sequence reads as follows: TGTGCCAGCAGCTCTAGCGGGAGGGCGTCATCTGGGGCCAACGTCCTGACTTTC.